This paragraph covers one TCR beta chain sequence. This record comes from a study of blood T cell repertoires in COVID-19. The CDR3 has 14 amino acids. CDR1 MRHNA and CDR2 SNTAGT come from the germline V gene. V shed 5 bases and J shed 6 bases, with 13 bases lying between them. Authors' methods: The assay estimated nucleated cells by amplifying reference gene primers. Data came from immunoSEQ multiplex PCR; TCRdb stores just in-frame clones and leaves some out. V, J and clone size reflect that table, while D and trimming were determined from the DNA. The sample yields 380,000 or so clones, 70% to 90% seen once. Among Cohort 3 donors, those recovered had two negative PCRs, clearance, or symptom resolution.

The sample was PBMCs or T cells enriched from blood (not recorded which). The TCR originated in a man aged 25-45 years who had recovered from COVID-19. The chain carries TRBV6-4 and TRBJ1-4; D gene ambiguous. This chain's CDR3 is CASSRTHGDEKLFF. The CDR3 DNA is TGTGCCAGCAGTAGAACCCACGGGGATGAAAAACTGTTTTTT.